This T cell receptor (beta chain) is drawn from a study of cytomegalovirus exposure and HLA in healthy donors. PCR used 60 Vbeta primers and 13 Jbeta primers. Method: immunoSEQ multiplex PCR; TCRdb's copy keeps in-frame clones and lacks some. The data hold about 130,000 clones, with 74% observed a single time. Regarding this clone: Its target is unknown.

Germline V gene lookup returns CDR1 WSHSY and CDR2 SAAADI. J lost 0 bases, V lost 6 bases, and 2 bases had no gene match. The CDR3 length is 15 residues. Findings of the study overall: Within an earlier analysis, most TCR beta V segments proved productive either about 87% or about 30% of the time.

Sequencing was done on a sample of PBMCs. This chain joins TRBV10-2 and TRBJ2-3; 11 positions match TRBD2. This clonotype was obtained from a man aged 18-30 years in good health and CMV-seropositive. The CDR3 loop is CASRGLAGSTDTQYF. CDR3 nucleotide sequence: TGCGCCAGCAGAGGACTAGCGGGCAGCACAGATACGCAGTATTTT.